This is a list of T cell receptor beta chains from one sample in a study of blood T cell repertoires in COVID-19. The data were produced by immunoSEQ multiplex PCR, yet TCRdb's version contains in-frame clones alone and is incomplete. Among 50,000 or so clones listed, around three quarters were seen once. The sequenced sample consisted of peripheral blood. Receptors were obtained from a man in his 70s with acute or convalescent COVID-19. Each CDR3 is given with its conserved first and last residue. Each record gives: V gene, clone size, J gene, D gene, CDR3 protein, CDR3 DNA. D genes are given only for firm matches. Size tells how often a clone was seen (once, few, many) or the class of an expanded clone, and some rows leave it out.

V: TRBV6-1; size: .; J: TRBJ1-2; D: .; CDR3: CASSEFRQGGYTF; DNA: TGTGCCAGCAGTGAGTTTCGCCAGGGTGGCTACACCTTC
V: TRBV4-2; size: .; J: TRBJ1-1; D: TRBD1; CDR3: CASSQDSRGPGNTEAFF; DNA: TGTGCCAGCAGCCAAGATAGCAGGGGGCCCGGGAACACTGAAGCTTTCTTT
V: TRBV6-5; size: .; J: TRBJ1-3; D: .; CDR3: CASSYALRAGNTIYF; DNA: TGTGCCAGCAGTTACGCGCTGAGGGCTGGAAACACCATATATTTT
V: TRBV5-4; size: .; J: TRBJ2-7; D: TRBD2; CDR3: CASSTGTSGRAYGEQYF; DNA: TGTGCCAGCAGCACCGGGACTAGCGGGAGGGCGTATGGGGAGCAGTACTTC
V: TRBV29-1; size: .; J: TRBJ2-7; D: TRBD1; CDR3: CSVVIPGTGGEQYF; DNA: TGCAGCGTCGTGATCCCCGGGACAGGGGGCGAGCAGTACTTC
V: TRBV30; size: .; J: TRBJ1-2; D: .; CDR3: CAWSPGIGYTF; DNA: TGTGCCTGGAGTCCCGGGATCGGCTACACCTTC
V: TRBV5-4; size: .; J: TRBJ2-1; D: TRBD1; CDR3: CASSARDRAYNEQFF; DNA: TGTGCCAGCAGCGCCCGGGACAGGGCCTACAATGAGCAGTTCTTC
V: TRBV5-1; size: once; J: TRBJ2-5; D: TRBD2; CDR3: CASSLVLAGGRQETQYF; DNA: TGCGCCAGCAGCTTGGTACTAGCGGGGGGCCGGCAAGAGACCCAGTACTTC
V: TRBV7-2; size: .; J: TRBJ2-3; D: .; CDR3: CASSSSRGSALRF; DNA: TGTGCCAGCAGCTCATCTCGGGGGTCGGCTTTGAGATTT
V: TRBV4-2; size: .; J: TRBJ2-5; D: .; CDR3: CASSQDPPGGVWETQYF; DNA: TGTGCCAGCAGCCAAGATCCCCCGGGGGGCGTTTGGGAGACCCAGTACTTC
V: TRBV10-3; size: .; J: TRBJ2-2; D: TRBD2; CDR3: CAISESSGGRGTGELFF; DNA: TGTGCCATCAGTGAGTCGTCGGGGGGTCGAGGCACCGGGGAGCTGTTTTTT
V: TRBV6-5; size: .; J: TRBJ1-2; D: TRBD1; CDR3: CASSSTGIYGYTF; DNA: TGTGCCAGCAGCTCGACAGGGATCTATGGCTACACCTTC
V: TRBV19; size: once; J: TRBJ1-4; D: TRBD1; CDR3: CASSNNPWTGNEKLFF; DNA: TGTGCCAGTAGTAACAACCCTTGGACAGGGAATGAAAAACTGTTTTTT
V: TRBV28; size: few; J: TRBJ2-7; D: TRBD1; CDR3: CASSDPQGSSYEQYF; DNA: TGTGCCAGCAGTGACCCACAGGGGTCCTCCTACGAGCAGTACTTC
V: TRBV7-2; size: few; J: TRBJ2-3; D: .; CDR3: CASSLASGTTDTQYF; DNA: TGTGCCAGCAGCTTAGCTAGCGGAACCACAGATACGCAGTATTTT
V: TRBV30; size: .; J: TRBJ2-3; D: .; CDR3: CAWSVQDYQDTQYF; DNA: TGTGCCTGGAGTGTACAGGACTACCAAGATACGCAGTATTTT
V: TRBV2; size: once; J: TRBJ1-4; D: .; CDR3: CASSDPQEKLFF; DNA: TGTGCCAGCAGTGACCCCCAAGAAAAACTGTTTTTT
V: TRBV5-1; size: .; J: TRBJ2-3; D: .; CDR3: CASSLGEHTDTQYF; DNA: TGCGCCAGCAGCTTGGGGGAGCACACAGATACGCAGTATTTT
V: TRBV25-1; size: .; J: TRBJ2-7; D: TRBD1; CDR3: CASCRDRDYEQYF; DNA: TGTGCCAGCTGCCGGGACAGAGACTACGAGCAGTACTTC
V: TRBV6-5; size: .; J: TRBJ2-2; D: .; CDR3: CASSYQRPGNTGELFF; DNA: TGTGCCAGCAGTTACCAGCGGCCAGGGAACACCGGGGAGCTGTTTTTT
V: TRBV19; size: .; J: TRBJ2-3; D: .; CDR3: CASTHRVSSTDTQYF; DNA: TGTGCCAGTACCCATCGAGTATCTAGCACAGATACGCAGTATTTT
V: TRBV30; size: .; J: TRBJ2-6; D: .; CDR3: CAWSVYSSFGANVLTF; DNA: TGTGCCTGGAGTGTATATTCTAGCTTCGGGGCCAACGTCCTGACTTTC
V: TRBV5-4; size: once; J: TRBJ2-3; D: .; CDR3: CASSSRLGVSTDTQYF; DNA: TGTGCCAGCAGCTCTCGACTAGGGGTTAGCACAGATACGCAGTATTTT
V: TRBV5-4; size: .; J: TRBJ1-2; D: TRBD1; CDR3: CASSSGDRQGRGYTF; DNA: TGTGCCAGCAGCTCCGGGGACAGGCAGGGACGGGGCTACACCTTC
V: TRBV7-3; size: .; J: TRBJ1-1; D: .; CDR3: CASSFHPGGGGTEAFF; DNA: TGTGCCAGCAGCTTCCATCCCGGTGGGGGAGGCACTGAAGCTTTCTTT
V: TRBV9; size: few; J: TRBJ1-2; D: .; CDR3: CAPRREVKNYGYTF; DNA: TGTGCCCCACGCAGAGAGGTGAAGAACTATGGCTACACCTTC
V: TRBV11-3; size: .; J: TRBJ2-3; D: TRBD2; CDR3: CASSLRLAVGDTQYF; DNA: TGTGCCAGCAGCTTGCGACTAGCAGTTGGAGATACGCAGTATTTT
V: TRBV27; size: .; J: TRBJ2-5; D: TRBD1; CDR3: CASSLPPGQGIQTQYF; DNA: TGTGCCAGCAGTTTACCGCCGGGACAGGGGATTCAGACCCAGTACTTC
V: TRBV11-3; size: .; J: TRBJ1-1; D: TRBD1; CDR3: CASSRDRGHEAFF; DNA: TGTGCCAGCAGCCGTGACAGGGGGCATGAAGCTTTCTTT
V: TRBV27; size: once; J: TRBJ2-2; D: .; CDR3: CASRKEGNTGELFF; DNA: TGTGCCAGCAGGAAAGAGGGCAACACCGGGGAGCTGTTTTTT